In its sample, the clone carrying this TCR beta chain was seen a few times. These data come from a study of blood T cells in healthy people across ages. The CDR3 consists of 14 residues. In germline, CDR1 is SNHLY, CDR2 FYNNEI. Deletions cut 2 bases from V and 1 base from J, with 8 bases between. Then a second PCR, running roughly 7 to 11 cycles, was carried out with a sample-barcoded 5' primer and a J-beta primer mix. TCRdb ran MiXCR on the 5' RACE reads and lists one entry per CDR3 protein. Of hundreds of thousands of distinct CDR3 sequences listed, roughly 32% were seen once; the top ten hold 15% to 17%.

V and J are TRBV2 and TRBJ1-1; D remains unclear. The source of this sequence is a woman older than 75 in good health. Input material: blood. The DNA of the CDR3 is TGTGCCAGCAGTGAACGGCGGGAGAACACTGAAGCTTTCTTT. This gives the protein CASSERRENTEAFF. Drawing the rest from reference TRBV2 and TRBJ1-1, the complete variable domain is EPEVTQTPSHQVTQMGQEVILRCVPISNHLYFYWYRQILGQKVEFLVSFYNNEISEKSEIFDDQFSVERPDGSNFTLKIRSTKLEDSAMYFCASSERRENTEAFFGQGTRLTVV.